This T cell receptor (beta chain) originates from a study of response to subunit inactivated influenza vaccine. Note on this clonotype: Its specificity is unknown.

TCRdb reanalysed the RT-PCR reads using MiXCR and keeps one entry per CDR3 protein. The sample shows 400,000 to 550,000 distinct CDR3 sequences, around 25% of them seen only once. The study, taken as a whole, reports: After each seasonal influenza vaccination, few new T cells are recruited, the authors suggested.

The sequence was collected from a man aged 45-60 years who received an inactivated influenza vaccine. The specimen comprised CD4+ T cells sorted from PBMCs, sampled approximately 5 days after vaccination.

The CDR3 here is CASSLVTSGRRSGTDTQYF. The DNA for the CDR3 is TGTGCCAGCAGCTTAGTGACTAGCGGGAGGAGATCTGGCACAGATACGCAGTATTTT. This chain uses TRBV7-3 with TRBJ2-3; TRBD2 aligns across 13 bases. The CDR3 sequence is 19 residues long. Trimming removed 2 bases from V and 1 base from J; junction bases left unmatched: 9. The V gene's germline CDR1 is SGHTA and CDR2 FQGTGA.